The source of this TCR beta chain is a study of blood T cell repertoires in COVID-19. The overall study: Spain, Italy and the United States supplied samples that represented acute and convalescent COVID-19. The cDNA or gDNA used as material had been derived from T cells, B-cell-depleted T cells, or PBMCs.

The CDR3 runs 19 residues. Looked up from germline, CDR1 is KGHDR and CDR2 is SFDVKD. The V segment lost 3 bases and the J segment 0 bases; nucleotides outside the gene matches: 8. TCRdb's table, derived via immunoSEQ multiplex PCR, lists solely in-frame clones and lacks some. The data contain about 260,000 clones, about 87% of them seen just once; the ten biggest clones take up 3% to 4.5%. The origin of this receptor is a woman in her thirties or forties with acute or convalescent COVID-19. Sequenced sample: peripheral blood. The chain carries TRBV24-1 and TRBJ2-3, with TRBD2 matching over 13 bases. CDR3 DNA: TGTGCCACCAGTGATCCCCGGACTAGCGGGGGCCCTAGCACAGATACGCAGTATTTT. Protein: CATSDPRTSGGPSTDTQYF.